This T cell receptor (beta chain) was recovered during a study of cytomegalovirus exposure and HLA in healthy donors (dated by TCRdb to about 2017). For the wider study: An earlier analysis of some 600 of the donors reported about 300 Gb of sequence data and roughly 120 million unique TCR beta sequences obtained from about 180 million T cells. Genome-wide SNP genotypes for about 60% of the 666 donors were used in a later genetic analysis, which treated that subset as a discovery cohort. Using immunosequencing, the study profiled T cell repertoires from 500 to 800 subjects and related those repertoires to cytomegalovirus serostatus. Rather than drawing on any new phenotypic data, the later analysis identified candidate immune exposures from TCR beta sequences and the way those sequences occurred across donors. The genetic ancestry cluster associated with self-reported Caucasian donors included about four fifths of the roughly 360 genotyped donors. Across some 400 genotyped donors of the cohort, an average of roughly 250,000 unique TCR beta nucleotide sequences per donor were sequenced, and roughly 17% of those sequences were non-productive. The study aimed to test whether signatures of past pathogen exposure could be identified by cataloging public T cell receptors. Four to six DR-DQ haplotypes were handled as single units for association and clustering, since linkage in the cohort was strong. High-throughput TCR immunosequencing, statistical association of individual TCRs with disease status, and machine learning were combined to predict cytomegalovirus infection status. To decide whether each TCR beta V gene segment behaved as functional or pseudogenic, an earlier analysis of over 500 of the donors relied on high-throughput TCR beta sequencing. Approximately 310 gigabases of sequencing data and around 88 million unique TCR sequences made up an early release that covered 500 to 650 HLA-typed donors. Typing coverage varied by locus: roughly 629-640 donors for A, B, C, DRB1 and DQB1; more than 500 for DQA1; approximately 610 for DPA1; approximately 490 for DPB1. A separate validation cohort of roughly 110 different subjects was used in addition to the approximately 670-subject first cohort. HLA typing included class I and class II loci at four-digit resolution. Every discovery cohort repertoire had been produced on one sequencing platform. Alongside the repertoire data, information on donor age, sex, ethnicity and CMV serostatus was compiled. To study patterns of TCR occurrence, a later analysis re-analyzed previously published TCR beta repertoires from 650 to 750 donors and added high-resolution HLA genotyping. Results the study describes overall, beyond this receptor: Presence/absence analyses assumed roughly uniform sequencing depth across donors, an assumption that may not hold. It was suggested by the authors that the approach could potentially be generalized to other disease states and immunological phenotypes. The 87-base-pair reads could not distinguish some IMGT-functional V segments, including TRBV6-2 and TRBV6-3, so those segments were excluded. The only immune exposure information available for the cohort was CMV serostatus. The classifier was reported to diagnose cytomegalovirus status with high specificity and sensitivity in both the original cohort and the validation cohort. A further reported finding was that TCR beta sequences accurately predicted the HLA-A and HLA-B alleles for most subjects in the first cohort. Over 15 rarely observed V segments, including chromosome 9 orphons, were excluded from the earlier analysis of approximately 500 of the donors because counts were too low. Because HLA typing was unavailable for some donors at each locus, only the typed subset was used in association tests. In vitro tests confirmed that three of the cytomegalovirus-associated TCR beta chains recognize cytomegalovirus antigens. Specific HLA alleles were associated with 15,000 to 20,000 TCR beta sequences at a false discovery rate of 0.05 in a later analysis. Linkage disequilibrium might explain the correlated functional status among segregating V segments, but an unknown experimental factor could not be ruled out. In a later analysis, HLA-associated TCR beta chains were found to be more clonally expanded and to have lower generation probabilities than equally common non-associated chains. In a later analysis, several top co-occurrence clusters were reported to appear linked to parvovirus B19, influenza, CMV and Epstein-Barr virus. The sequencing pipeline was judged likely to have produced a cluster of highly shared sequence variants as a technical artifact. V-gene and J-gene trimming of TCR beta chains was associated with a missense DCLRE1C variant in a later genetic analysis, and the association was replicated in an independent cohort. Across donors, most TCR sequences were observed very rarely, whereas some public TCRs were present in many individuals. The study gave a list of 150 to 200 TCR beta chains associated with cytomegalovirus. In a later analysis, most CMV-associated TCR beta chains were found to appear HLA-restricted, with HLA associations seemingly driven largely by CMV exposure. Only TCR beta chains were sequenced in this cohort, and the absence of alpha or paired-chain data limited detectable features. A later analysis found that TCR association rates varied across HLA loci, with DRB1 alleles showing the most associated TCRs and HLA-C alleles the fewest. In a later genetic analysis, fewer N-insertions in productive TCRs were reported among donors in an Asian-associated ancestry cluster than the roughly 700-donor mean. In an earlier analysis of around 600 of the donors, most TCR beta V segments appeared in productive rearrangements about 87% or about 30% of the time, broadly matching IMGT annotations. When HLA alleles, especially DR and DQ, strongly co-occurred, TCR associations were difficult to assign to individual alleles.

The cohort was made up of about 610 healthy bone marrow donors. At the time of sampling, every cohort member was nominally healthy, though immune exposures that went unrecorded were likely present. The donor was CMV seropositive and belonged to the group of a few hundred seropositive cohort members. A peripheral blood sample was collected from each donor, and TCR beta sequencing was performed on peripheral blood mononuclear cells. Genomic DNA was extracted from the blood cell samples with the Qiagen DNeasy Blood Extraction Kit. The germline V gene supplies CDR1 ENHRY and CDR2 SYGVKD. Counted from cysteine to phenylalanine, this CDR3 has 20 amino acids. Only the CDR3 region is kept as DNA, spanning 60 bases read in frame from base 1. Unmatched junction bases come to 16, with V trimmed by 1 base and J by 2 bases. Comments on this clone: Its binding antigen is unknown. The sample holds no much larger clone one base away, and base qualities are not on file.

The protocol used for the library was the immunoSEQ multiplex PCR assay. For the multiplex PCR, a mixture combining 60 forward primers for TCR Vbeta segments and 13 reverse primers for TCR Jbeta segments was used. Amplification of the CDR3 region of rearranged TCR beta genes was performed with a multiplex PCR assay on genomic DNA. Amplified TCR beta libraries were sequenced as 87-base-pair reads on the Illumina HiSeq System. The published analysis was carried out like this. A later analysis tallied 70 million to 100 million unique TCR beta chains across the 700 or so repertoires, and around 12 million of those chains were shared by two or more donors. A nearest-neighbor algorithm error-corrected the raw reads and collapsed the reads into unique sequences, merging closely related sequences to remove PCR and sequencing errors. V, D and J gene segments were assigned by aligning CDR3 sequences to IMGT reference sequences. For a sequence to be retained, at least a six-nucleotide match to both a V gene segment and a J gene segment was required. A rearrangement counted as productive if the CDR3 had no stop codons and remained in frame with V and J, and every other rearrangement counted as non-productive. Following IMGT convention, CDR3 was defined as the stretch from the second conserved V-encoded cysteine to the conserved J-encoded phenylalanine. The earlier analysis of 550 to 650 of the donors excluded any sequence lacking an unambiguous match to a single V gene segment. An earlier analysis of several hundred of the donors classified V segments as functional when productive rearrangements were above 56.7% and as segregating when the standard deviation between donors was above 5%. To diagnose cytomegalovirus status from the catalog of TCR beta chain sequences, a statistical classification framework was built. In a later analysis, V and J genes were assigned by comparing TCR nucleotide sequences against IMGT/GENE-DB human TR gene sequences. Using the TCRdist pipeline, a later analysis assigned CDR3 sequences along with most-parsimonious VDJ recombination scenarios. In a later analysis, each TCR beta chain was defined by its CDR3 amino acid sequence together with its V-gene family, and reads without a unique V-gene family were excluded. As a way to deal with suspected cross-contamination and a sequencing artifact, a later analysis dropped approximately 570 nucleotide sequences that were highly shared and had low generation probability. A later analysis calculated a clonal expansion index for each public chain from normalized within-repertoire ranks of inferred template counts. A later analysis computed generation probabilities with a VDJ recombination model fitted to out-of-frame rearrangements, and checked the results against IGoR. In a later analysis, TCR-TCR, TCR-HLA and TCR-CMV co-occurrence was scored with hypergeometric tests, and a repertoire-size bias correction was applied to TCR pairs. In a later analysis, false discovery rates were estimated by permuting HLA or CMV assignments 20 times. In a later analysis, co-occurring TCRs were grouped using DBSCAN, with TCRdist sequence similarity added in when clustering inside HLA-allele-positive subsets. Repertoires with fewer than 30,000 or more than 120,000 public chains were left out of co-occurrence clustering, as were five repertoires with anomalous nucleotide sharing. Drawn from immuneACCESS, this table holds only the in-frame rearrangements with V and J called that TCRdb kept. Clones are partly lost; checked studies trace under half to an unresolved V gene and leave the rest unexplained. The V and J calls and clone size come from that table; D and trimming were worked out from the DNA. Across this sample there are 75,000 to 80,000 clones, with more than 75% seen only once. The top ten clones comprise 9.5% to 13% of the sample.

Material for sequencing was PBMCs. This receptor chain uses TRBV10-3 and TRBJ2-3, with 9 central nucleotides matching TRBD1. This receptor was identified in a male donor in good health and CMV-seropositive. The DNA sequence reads TGTGCCATCAGTGAGTTGAATGCACGTGGACAGGGGTCTCCCACAGATACGCAGTATTTT. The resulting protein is CAISELNARGQGSPTDTQYF.